This is a list of T cell receptor beta chains from one sample in a study of T cells after yellow fever vaccination. TCRdb reprocessed the 5' RACE reads via MiXCR and lists one record per CDR3 protein. The table has 350,000 to 450,000 distinct CDR3 sequences, about 17% seen once. Sequencing used PBMCs, obtained before the yellow fever booster vaccination. The receptors were sampled from a man between 18 and 35 years old who received the YFV17D yellow fever vaccine. Both conserved end residues are part of each CDR3. D genes are given only for firm matches. Clone size appears in some rows only: once, few, many, or a class for an expanded clone.

D gene: TRBD1
V gene: TRBV7-3
clone size: many
J gene: TRBJ1-1
CDR3 length: 13
CDR3 DNA: TGTGCCAGCAGCTCGACAGGGGTCACTGAAGCTTTCTTT
CDR3 protein: CASSSTGVTEAFF

D gene: TRBD1
V gene: TRBV20-1
clone size: few
J gene: TRBJ1-1
CDR3 length: 16
CDR3 DNA: TGCAGTGCTCCCGGGACAGGGAGATTGATGAACACTGAAGCTTTCTTT
CDR3 protein: CSAPGTGRLMNTEAFF

D gene: TRBD1
V gene: TRBV6-2/TRBV6-3
clone size: once
J gene: TRBJ1-2
CDR3 length: 14
CDR3 DNA: TGTGCCAGCAGTCTCACAGGGGTTTCGTTTGGCTACACCTTC
CDR3 protein: CASSLTGVSFGYTF

D gene: NA
V gene: TRBV6-5
clone size: few
J gene: TRBJ1-1
CDR3 length: 15
CDR3 DNA: TGTGCCAGCAGCCGCCTAACACAAATGAACACTGAAGCTTTCTTT
CDR3 protein: CASSRLTQMNTEAFF

D gene: NA
V gene: TRBV6-5
clone size: NA
J gene: TRBJ2-7
CDR3 length: 15
CDR3 DNA: TGTGCCAGCAGTTACTCGGGCGGGGGCCCCTACGAGCAGTACTTC
CDR3 protein: CASSYSGGGPYEQYF

D gene: NA
V gene: TRBV5-1
clone size: many
J gene: TRBJ2-7
CDR3 length: 15
CDR3 DNA: TGCGCCAGCAGCCGCAGGGTGGGGGCGAGCCACGAGCAGTACTTC
CDR3 protein: CASSRRVGASHEQYF

D gene: NA
V gene: TRBV12-3/TRBV12-4
clone size: NA
J gene: TRBJ1-4
CDR3 length: 13
CDR3 DNA: TGTGCCAGCAGCCCAGGAGACAATGAAAAACTGTTTTTT
CDR3 protein: CASSPGDNEKLFF

D gene: NA
V gene: TRBV12-3/TRBV12-4
clone size: NA
J gene: TRBJ2-7
CDR3 length: 15
CDR3 DNA: TGTGCCAGCAGTTTAGATGCTCGGCAGGGCTACGAGCAGTACTTC
CDR3 protein: CASSLDARQGYEQYF

D gene: NA
V gene: TRBV12-3/TRBV12-4
clone size: few
J gene: TRBJ2-4
CDR3 length: 14
CDR3 DNA: TGTGCCAGCAGTTTGCGGGACAGAAAAAACATTCAGTACTTC
CDR3 protein: CASSLRDRKNIQYF

D gene: NA
V gene: TRBV28
clone size: few
J gene: TRBJ2-1
CDR3 length: 14
CDR3 DNA: TGTGCCAGCAGCCCCCCTCATCTGACCAATGAGCAGTTCTTC
CDR3 protein: CASSPPHLTNEQFF

D gene: TRBD1
V gene: TRBV27
clone size: NA
J gene: TRBJ2-2
CDR3 length: 16
CDR3 DNA: TGTGCCAGCAGTTTCTACAGGGGGCTGAATGCCGGGGAGCTGTTTTTT
CDR3 protein: CASSFYRGLNAGELFF

D gene: TRBD2
V gene: TRBV20-1
clone size: many
J gene: TRBJ2-7
CDR3 length: 14
CDR3 DNA: TGCAGTGCTAGTAGTCTAGCGGGGGGCTACGAGCAGTACTTC
CDR3 protein: CSASSLAGGYEQYF

D gene: TRBD1
V gene: TRBV20-1
clone size: NA
J gene: TRBJ2-3
CDR3 length: 15
CDR3 DNA: TGCAGTGCTAGACGGGACAGGGGGAAGCCAGATACGCAGTATTTT
CDR3 protein: CSARRDRGKPDTQYF

D gene: TRBD1
V gene: TRBV5-1
clone size: NA
J gene: TRBJ2-6
CDR3 length: 17
CDR3 DNA: TGCGCCAGCAGGATGGAACAGGGGGCGCCCGGGGCCAACGTCCTGACTTTC
CDR3 protein: CASRMEQGAPGANVLTF

D gene: TRBD1
V gene: TRBV7-6
clone size: few
J gene: TRBJ1-4
CDR3 length: 16
CDR3 DNA: TGTGCCAGCAGCTTAGGCCCAGGGGGCGCGGGAGAAAAACTGTTTTTT
CDR3 protein: CASSLGPGGAGEKLFF

D gene: TRBD1
V gene: TRBV6-1
clone size: NA
J gene: TRBJ2-5
CDR3 length: 16
CDR3 DNA: TGTGCCAGCAGTGGCCGGGACAGGGGGTTTCTGGAGACCCAGTACTTC
CDR3 protein: CASSGRDRGFLETQYF

D gene: TRBD2
V gene: TRBV27
clone size: few
J gene: TRBJ2-7
CDR3 length: 15
CDR3 DNA: TGTGCCAGCAGTTCCTGGGGGACTAGCTCTAAGGAGCAGTACTTC
CDR3 protein: CASSSWGTSSKEQYF

D gene: NA
V gene: TRBV11-2
clone size: NA
J gene: TRBJ2-5
CDR3 length: 13
CDR3 DNA: TGTGCCAGCGGCGGGACAGTTCAAGAGACCCAGTACTTC
CDR3 protein: CASGGTVQETQYF

D gene: NA
V gene: TRBV20-1
clone size: NA
J gene: TRBJ2-7
CDR3 length: 16
CDR3 DNA: TGCAGTGCTAGAGATCCTTTGGGCGGGTCCTCCTACGAGCAGTACTTC
CDR3 protein: CSARDPLGGSSYEQYF

D gene: TRBD1
V gene: TRBV5-6
clone size: once
J gene: TRBJ2-1
CDR3 length: 15
CDR3 DNA: TGTGCCAGCAGCGCCCGGGACAGGGGGGGATATGAGCAGTTCTTC
CDR3 protein: CASSARDRGGYEQFF

D gene: TRBD2
V gene: TRBV7-9
clone size: NA
J gene: TRBJ2-3
CDR3 length: 15
CDR3 DNA: TGTGCCAGCAGCCCTAGCGGGAGGGGGCCAGATACGCAGTATTTT
CDR3 protein: CASSPSGRGPDTQYF

D gene: TRBD2
V gene: TRBV10-3
clone size: few
J gene: TRBJ2-5
CDR3 length: 13
CDR3 DNA: TGTGCCACGCAAGCGGGGTACCAAGAGACCCAGTACTTC
CDR3 protein: CATQAGYQETQYF

D gene: TRBD2
V gene: TRBV29-1
clone size: few
J gene: TRBJ2-1
CDR3 length: 17
CDR3 DNA: TGCAGCGTTGAAGGCCTAGCGGGGGGCCCCTCCTACAATGATCAGTTCTTC
CDR3 protein: CSVEGLAGGPSYNDQFF

D gene: TRBD1
V gene: TRBV29-1
clone size: few
J gene: TRBJ1-2
CDR3 length: 16
CDR3 DNA: TGCAGCGCCCCAACGTCAGGGGGCTCAAATAACTATGGCTACACCTTC
CDR3 protein: CSAPTSGGSNNYGYTF

D gene: NA
V gene: TRBV6-2/TRBV6-3
clone size: few
J gene: TRBJ1-4
CDR3 length: 12
CDR3 DNA: TGTGCCAGCGGGTGGACAGATGAAAAACTGTTTTTT
CDR3 protein: CASGWTDEKLFF

D gene: TRBD2
V gene: TRBV5-1
clone size: few
J gene: TRBJ2-7
CDR3 length: 15
CDR3 DNA: TGCGCCAGCAGCTTGGCCTTGGGGGGGTCGATCGAGCAGTACTTC
CDR3 protein: CASSLALGGSIEQYF

D gene: TRBD1
V gene: TRBV5-1
clone size: NA
J gene: TRBJ2-1
CDR3 length: 13
CDR3 DNA: TGCGTCAGCAGCTACCCCGAGGGGGACAGGCCGTTCTTC
CDR3 protein: CVSSYPEGDRPFF

D gene: TRBD1
V gene: TRBV20-1
clone size: NA
J gene: TRBJ2-2
CDR3 length: 14
CDR3 DNA: TGCAGTGCTGGAGGACAGGGGAACACCGGGGAGCTGTTTTTT
CDR3 protein: CSAGGQGNTGELFF

D gene: TRBD1
V gene: TRBV29-1
clone size: few
J gene: TRBJ2-4
CDR3 length: 14
CDR3 DNA: TGCAGCGTTGAAAACATGGACAGGGTAAACATTCAGTACTTC
CDR3 protein: CSVENMDRVNIQYF

D gene: NA
V gene: TRBV12-3/TRBV12-4
clone size: few
J gene: TRBJ2-1
CDR3 length: 15
CDR3 DNA: TGTGCCAGCAGTTTTGGGGACATCCATTACAATGAGCAGTTCTTC
CDR3 protein: CASSFGDIHYNEQFF

D gene: NA
V gene: TRBV28
clone size: NA
J gene: TRBJ2-1
CDR3 length: 13
CDR3 DNA: TGTGCCAGCACGACAGTCTCCTATAATGAGCAGTTCTTC
CDR3 protein: CASTTVSYNEQFF

D gene: NA
V gene: TRBV4-2
clone size: NA
J gene: TRBJ1-5
CDR3 length: 14
CDR3 DNA: TGTGCCAGCAGCCGGGACGGAGTCCAGCAGCCCCAGCATTTT
CDR3 protein: CASSRDGVQQPQHF

D gene: NA
V gene: TRBV4-1
clone size: NA
J gene: TRBJ2-7
CDR3 length: 12
CDR3 DNA: TGCGCCAGCAGCCAAGTAGGGGACGAGCAGTACTTC
CDR3 protein: CASSQVGDEQYF

D gene: NA
V gene: TRBV5-5
clone size: once
J gene: TRBJ1-6
CDR3 length: 15
CDR3 DNA: TGTGCCAGCAGCCGTCCGGGCCTGGGGAATTCACCCCTCCACTTT
CDR3 protein: CASSRPGLGNSPLHF

D gene: NA
V gene: TRBV5-4
clone size: NA
J gene: TRBJ2-3
CDR3 length: 15
CDR3 DNA: TGTGCCAGCAGCTTGGCCATGAGGTGGGGAGATACGCAGTATTTT
CDR3 protein: CASSLAMRWGDTQYF

D gene: NA
V gene: TRBV4-2
clone size: few
J gene: TRBJ2-2
CDR3 length: 17
CDR3 DNA: TGTGCCAGCAGCCAAGAAGGGTGGCGGGGGAACACCGGGGAGCTGTTTTTT
CDR3 protein: CASSQEGWRGNTGELFF

D gene: NA
V gene: TRBV4-1
clone size: few
J gene: TRBJ2-6
CDR3 length: 16
CDR3 DNA: TGCGCCAGCAGCCAAGTTCCGGTCTCTGGGGCCAACGTCCTGACTTTC
CDR3 protein: CASSQVPVSGANVLTF

D gene: NA
V gene: TRBV4-1
clone size: many
J gene: TRBJ1-1
CDR3 length: 12
CDR3 DNA: TGCGCCAGCAGCCAAGGGGGGGTAAAGCCTTTCTTT
CDR3 protein: CASSQGGVKPFF

D gene: NA
V gene: TRBV6-5
clone size: NA
J gene: TRBJ2-1
CDR3 length: 13
CDR3 DNA: TGTGCCAGCAGCACGATATTAGTCAATGAGCAGTTCTTC
CDR3 protein: CASSTILVNEQFF

D gene: NA
V gene: TRBV9
clone size: once
J gene: TRBJ2-5
CDR3 length: 14
CDR3 DNA: TGTGCCAGCAGCGTAGCGGCGGGTAGAGAGACCCAGTACTTC
CDR3 protein: CASSVAAGRETQYF

D gene: TRBD2
V gene: TRBV6-2/TRBV6-3
clone size: NA
J gene: TRBJ2-3
CDR3 length: 15
CDR3 DNA: TGTGCCAGCAGTTACTTGGGACTAACCACAGATACGCAGTATTTT
CDR3 protein: CASSYLGLTTDTQYF

D gene: NA
V gene: TRBV6-5
clone size: NA
J gene: TRBJ2-2
CDR3 length: 15
CDR3 DNA: TGTGCCAGCAGTTACTGGGGCCCGGCGACCGGGGAGCTGTTTTTT
CDR3 protein: CASSYWGPATGELFF

D gene: NA
V gene: TRBV7-9
clone size: few
J gene: TRBJ2-4
CDR3 length: 15
CDR3 DNA: TGTGCCAGCAGCTTAGTACAGGGAGACAAAAACATTCAGTACTTC
CDR3 protein: CASSLVQGDKNIQYF

D gene: NA
V gene: TRBV12-3/TRBV12-4
clone size: few
J gene: TRBJ2-1
CDR3 length: 12
CDR3 DNA: TGTGCCAGCGGGGACATTTACAATGAGCAGTTCTTC
CDR3 protein: CASGDIYNEQFF